The sequence of this T cell receptor beta chain was determined in a study of CD8 T cells in Susac syndrome. Concerning this clonotype: The antigen is undetermined.

Sequencing of TCR beta was performed on blood CD8+ and CD4+ T cells. The CD8+ and CD4+ T cells were negatively isolated, with the TEMRA cells enriched by FACS. Study-level points and caveats: The study acknowledged a relatively small number of individuals in its TCR sequencing and HLA analysis.

RNA in amounts of about 0.45 to 1 ug was reverse transcribed with random hexamers. Across 54 Vbeta and 13 Jbeta, immunoSEQ multiplex PCR amplified TCR beta CDR3. TCRdb fed the immunoSEQ multiplex PCR reads into MiXCR, producing one record per CDR3 protein. This sample has 150,000 to 200,000 distinct CDR3 sequences, with roughly 96% found just once. Trimming removed 5 bases at V and 4 bases at J, with 20 bases between. The CDR3 spans 16 residues. The V gene's germline CDR1 is MGHRA and CDR2 YSYEKL. The V call is TRBV4-1, the J call TRBJ2-5; D is unresolved. Sequences were obtained from CD4+ T cells from PBMCs. This TCR was sampled from a human donor with multiple sclerosis. The CDR3 DNA follows: TGCGCCAGCAGCGTAAGAATCCTGGGTTCGGGAGAGACCCAGTACTTC. Residues: CASSVRILGSGETQYF.